What follows describes a single T cell receptor (beta chain). Some clones are missing from TCRdb's copy, which holds only in-frame ones; the method was immunoSEQ multiplex PCR. The data contain a few hundred thousand clones, around three quarters of them singletons. The sample comes from a study of shared clonotypes between healthy human individuals. J gave up 2 bases and V 2 bases, and 7 bases lay outside the gene matches. Germline assignment: CDR1 LGHNA and CDR2 YNFKEQ. The CDR3 is 17 amino acids. The TCR comes from a woman aged 40 to 55 in good health. Some clones in this sample may be carry-over from other donors' samples. Sequencing was performed on PBMCs. The chain carries TRBV4-2 and TRBJ2-5, with 11 bases fitting TRBD2. The CDR3 reads CASSQRLAGTPQETQYF. The CDR3, as DNA: TGTGCCAGCAGCCAACGACTAGCGGGGACTCCACAAGAGACCCAGTACTTC.